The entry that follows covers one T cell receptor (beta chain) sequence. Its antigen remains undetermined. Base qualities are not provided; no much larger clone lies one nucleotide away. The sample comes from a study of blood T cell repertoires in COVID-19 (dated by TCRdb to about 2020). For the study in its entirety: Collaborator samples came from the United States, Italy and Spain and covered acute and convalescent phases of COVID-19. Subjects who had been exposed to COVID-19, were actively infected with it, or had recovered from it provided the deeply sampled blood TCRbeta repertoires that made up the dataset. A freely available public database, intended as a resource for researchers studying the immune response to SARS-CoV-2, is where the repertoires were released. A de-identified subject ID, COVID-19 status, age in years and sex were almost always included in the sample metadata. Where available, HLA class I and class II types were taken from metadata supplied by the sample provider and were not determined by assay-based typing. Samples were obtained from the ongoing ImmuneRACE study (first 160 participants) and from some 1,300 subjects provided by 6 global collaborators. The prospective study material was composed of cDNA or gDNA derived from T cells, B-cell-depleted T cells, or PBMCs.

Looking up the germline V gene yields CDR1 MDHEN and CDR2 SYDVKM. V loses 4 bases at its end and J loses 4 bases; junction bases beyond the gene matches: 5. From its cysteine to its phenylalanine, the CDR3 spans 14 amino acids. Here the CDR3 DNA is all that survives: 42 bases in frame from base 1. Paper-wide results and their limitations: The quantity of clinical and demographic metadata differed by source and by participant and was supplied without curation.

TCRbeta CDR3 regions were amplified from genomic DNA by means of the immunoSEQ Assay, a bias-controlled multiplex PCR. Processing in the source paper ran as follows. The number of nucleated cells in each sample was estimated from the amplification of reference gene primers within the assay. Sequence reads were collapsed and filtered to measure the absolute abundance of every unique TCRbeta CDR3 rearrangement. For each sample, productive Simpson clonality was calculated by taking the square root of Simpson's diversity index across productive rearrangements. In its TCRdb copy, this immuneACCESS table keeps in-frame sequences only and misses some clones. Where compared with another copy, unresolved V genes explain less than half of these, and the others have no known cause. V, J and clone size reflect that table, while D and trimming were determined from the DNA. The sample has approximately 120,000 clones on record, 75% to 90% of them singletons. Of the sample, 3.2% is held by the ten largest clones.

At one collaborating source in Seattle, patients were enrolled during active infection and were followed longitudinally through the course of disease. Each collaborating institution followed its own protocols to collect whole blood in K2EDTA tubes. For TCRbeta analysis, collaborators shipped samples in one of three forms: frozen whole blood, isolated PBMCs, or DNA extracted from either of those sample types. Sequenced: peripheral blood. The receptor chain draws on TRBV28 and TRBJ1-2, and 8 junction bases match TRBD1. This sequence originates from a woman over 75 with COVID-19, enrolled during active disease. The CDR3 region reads CASSSGQEPYGYTF. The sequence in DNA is TGTGCCAGCAGTTCGGGACAGGAGCCCTATGGCTACACCTTC.